The next 15 T cell receptor beta chains were all read from a single sample in a study of memory CD4+ T cells and cytomegalovirus serostatus. Single viable CD3+CD4+CD8-CD45RO+ cells were sorted as the memory CD4+ T cells. Data came from immunoSEQ multiplex PCR; TCRdb stores just in-frame clones and leaves some out. The data contain about 46,000 clones, 60% to 80% of them singletons. Sequenced input: memory CD4+ T cells from blood. All receptors derive from an adult in good health and CMV-seronegative.

The chain uses TRBV5-1 and TRBJ1-1; D not resolved. The length of the CDR3 is 14 residues. CDR1 and CDR2 from the germline V gene are SGHRS and YFSETQ. The ends were cut back, 0 bases at V and 1 base at J, with 7 bases in the middle. The CDR3 loop is CASSLDAANTEAFF. CDR3 DNA: TGCGCCAGCAGCTTGGACGCCGCGAACACTGAAGCTTTCTTT.

The rearrangement links TRBV11-3 to TRBJ2-3, with D unclear. CDR1 SGHNT and CDR2 YENEEA come from the germline V gene. V was pared by 3 bases and J by 2 bases, with 9 bases between. This CDR3 comprises 14 residues. The CDR3 coding sequence is TGTGCCAGCAGCTTTGTTGGACCCACAGATACGCAGTATTTT. It yields the protein CASSFVGPTDTQYF.

The V call is TRBV7-6, the J call TRBJ2-3, with 11 positions matching TRBD2. The CDR3 has 18 amino acids. Germline loops: CDR1 SGHVS, CDR2 FNYEAQ. V dropped 5 bases and J dropped 0; count of bases not matched to a gene: 10. The CDR3 nucleotides read TGTGCCAGCAGCCAACTAGCGGGGGAGCCCCGTAGCACAGATACGCAGTATTTT. Its protein is CASSQLAGEPRSTDTQYF. The variable domain in full, with the rest retrieved from reference TRBV7-6 and TRBJ2-3, is GAGVSQSPRYKVTKRGQDVALRCDPISGHVSLYWYRQALGQGPEFLTYFNYEAQQDKSGLPNDRFSAERPEGSISTLTIQRTEQRDSAMYRCASSQLAGEPRSTDTQYFGPGTRLTVL.

The V call is TRBV11-3, the J call TRBJ2-1, with D uncertain. The V gene's germline CDR1 is SGHNT and CDR2 YENEEA. The CDR3 sequence is 13 residues long. V lost 1 base and J 7 bases, leaving 8 bases between the germline ends. CDR3 DNA sequence: TGTGCCAGCAGCTTAGGTCGTCAAAATGAGCAGTTCTTC. It specifies CASSLGRQNEQFF.

The V gene is TRBV7-2, the J gene TRBJ1-1; 7 bases are shared with TRBD1. The germline V gene encodes CDR1 SGHTA and CDR2 FQGNSA. The CDR3 sequence is 14 residues long. Trimming at V came to 5 bases and at J to 3 bases, leaving 6 bases not matched to a gene. The CDR3 is CASSNPGGYTEAFF. The CDR3 DNA reads as TGTGCCAGCAGCAACCCAGGGGGGTACACTGAAGCTTTCTTT.

The J gene is TRBJ2-7, the V gene TRBV4-3, with D tentatively TRBD1 or TRBD2 (5 bases each). The CDR3 spans 16 residues. Trimming stripped 1 base from V and 0 bases from J, with 13 bases between. CDR1 LGHNA and CDR2 YSLEER come from the germline V gene. In DNA, the CDR3 is TGCGCCAGCAGCCAAGGACGGGGCAAGAGCTCCTACGAGCAGTACTTC. This codes for CASSQGRGKSSYEQYF.

CDR3 bases: TGCGCCAGCAGCCAAGATGCGGGCAGGGGGACGGCCCAGTACTTC. Protein product: CASSQDAGRGTAQYF. The chain employs TRBV4-1 and TRBJ2-5; 7 bases fit TRBD1. V was clipped by 0 bases and J by 9 bases; unmatched bases: 10. The CDR3 is 15 residues long. Looked up from germline, CDR1 is MGHRA and CDR2 is YSYEKL.

V and J are TRBV18 and TRBJ2-3; a weak D match, TRBD1 (7 bases). V was clipped by 4 bases and J by 5 bases, with 19 bases between them. Germline V CDR1 and CDR2: KGHSH, LQKENI. CDR3 length: 16 residues. The CDR3 coding sequence is TGTGCCAGCTCACGAGAGGGGGCGCTGGGAGGAGATACGCAGTATTTT. Translating gives CASSREGALGGDTQYF.

The chain employs TRBV5-4 and TRBJ2-7, with 9 bases fitting TRBD2. CDR3 length equals 16 residues. After removal of 4 bases from V and 7 bases from J, the junction contained 15 bases not matched to a gene. CDR1 SGHNT and CDR2 YYREEE come from the germline V gene (reference sequence). The CDR3: CASSPEPLAGAGEQYF. In DNA form, the CDR3 reads TGTGCCAGCAGCCCCGAGCCACTAGCGGGTGCTGGGGAGCAGTACTTC.

This rearrangement joins TRBV5-1 to TRBJ2-2; 8 bases fit TRBD1. The germline CDR1 and CDR2 sequences are SGHRS and YFSETQ. After removal of 0 bases from V and 4 bases from J, the junction contained 8 bases not matched to a gene. The CDR3 consists of 17 residues. The CDR3: CASSLAAGGAGTGELFF. As DNA, the CDR3 is TGCGCCAGCAGCTTGGCCGCAGGGGGCGCCGGCACCGGGGAGCTGTTTTTT.

This clone is medium-sized (0.01 to 0.1%). The chain is built from TRBV10-3 and TRBJ1-1; 9 bases are a match to TRBD1. CDR3 length: 14 residues. Trimming removed 3 bases from V and 6 bases from J; junction bases left unmatched: 5. CDR1 and CDR2 from the germline V gene are ENHRY and SYGVKD. The CDR3 DNA follows: TGTGCCATCAGTGATGGACAGGGGATCGCTGAAGCTTTCTTT. It encodes CAISDGQGIAEAFF.

The J gene is TRBJ2-3, the V gene TRBV2; 12 bases agree with TRBD2. CDR3 length: 17 residues. Losses at the gene ends were 7 bases for V and 0 bases for J; bases not matched to a gene: 8. Germline V lookup: CDR1 SNHLY, CDR2 FYNNEI. CDR3 region: CASTTSGGPSSTDTQYF. The CDR3 DNA follows: TGTGCCAGCACGACTAGCGGGGGACCCTCTAGCACAGATACGCAGTATTTT. Full variable domain (remainder filled in from reference TRBV2 and TRBJ2-3): EPEVTQTPSHQVTQMGQEVILRCVPISNHLYFYWYRQILGQKVEFLVSFYNNEISEKSEIFDDQFSVERPDGSNFTLKIRSTKLEDSAMYFCASTTSGGPSSTDTQYFGPGTRLTVL.

The V and J genes are TRBV19 and TRBJ2-2, with TRBD2 matching 7 bases. The V segment lost 11 bases and the J segment 7 bases; nucleotides outside the gene matches: 13. The CDR3 is 14 residues long. Germline V gives CDR1 LNHDA, CDR2 SQIVND (reference sequence). CDR3: CACPERGGNGELFF. The CDR3 bases are TGTGCCTGCCCGGAGCGGGGTGGGAACGGGGAGCTGTTTTTT.

This clone was found once. The chain links TRBV2 to TRBJ2-5; D call uncertain. Trimming took 5 bases from V and 2 from J, leaving 6 bases between them. The CDR3 contains 12 residues. Germline CDR1 and CDR2: SNHLY and FYNNEI. The CDR3 region is CASSLEQETQYF. For the CDR3, the DNA is TGTGCCAGCAGTCTGGAACAAGAGACCCAGTACTTC.

By frequency in the sample, this clone is medium-sized (0.01 to 0.1%). The chain couples TRBV4-1 to TRBJ1-6; D uncertain. CDR1 MGHRA and CDR2 YSYEKL come from the germline V gene. Trimming took 0 bases from V and 7 from J, leaving 10 bases between them. This CDR3 is built from 15 residues. The DNA for the CDR3 is TGCGCCAGCAGCCAAGATCCCATAGGAAATTCACCCCTCCACTTT. It codes for CASSQDPIGNSPLHF.